Listed below are T cell receptor beta chains from one sample, sequenced in a study of T cells in Graves' hyperthyroidism and ophthalmopathy. TCRdb reprocessed the multiplex PCR reads with MiXCR, giving one entry per CDR3 protein. The data contain about 620,000 distinct CDR3 sequences, 15% to 20% of them singletons. What was sequenced was blood. These TCRs come from a woman in her thirties with Graves' hyperthyroidism. The conserved cysteine and the conserved F or W are not part of the CDR3 here. A D gene is named only where the DNA matches it firmly.

v_gene,j_gene,d_gene,CDR3aa
TRBV14,TRBJ2-1,TRBD2,ASSRVLAGEQF
TRBV7-6,TRBJ2-2,NA,ASSLVASGHRTGELF
TRBV7-2,TRBJ2-5,NA,ASSWLGQAVETQY
TRBV29-1,TRBJ2-1,NA,SVVGIYNEQF
TRBV28,TRBJ2-1,NA,ASKQVYNEQF
TRBV3-1,TRBJ1-1,NA,ASSQYLRGSPEAF
TRBV29-1,TRBJ2-1,TRBD1,SVEGDRGEDEQF
TRBV6-1,TRBJ2-7,TRBD2,ASSEATSGPYEQY
TRBV4-1,TRBJ1-6,NA,ASSPGTSLSSYNSPLH
TRBV6-1,TRBJ1-5,NA,ASSEQGPSNQRQH
TRBV6-5,TRBJ2-5,TRBD1,ASSYSGTGATQY
TRBV6-1,TRBJ2-1,NA,ASSENRVEQF
TRBV27,TRBJ2-1,TRBD2,ASSFSSGPGYNEQF
TRBV6-1,TRBJ1-6,NA,ASSYALGARSPLH
TRBV4-3,TRBJ2-1,TRBD2,ASSQDTSGIPNEQF
TRBV7-2,TRBJ2-3,NA,ASSLVGVGTDTQY
TRBV5-1,TRBJ1-2,NA,ASSSHRRGYT